This paragraph reports one T cell receptor (beta chain). The sample is drawn from a study of OX40 agonist ivuxolimab in advanced cancers. CDR1 and CDR2 from the germline V gene are SGHRS and YFSETQ. This CDR3 is built from 15 residues. V lost 7 bases and J 0 bases, leaving 14 bases between the germline ends. TCRdb's copy holds only in-frame clones and misses some; the assay was immunoSEQ multiplex PCR. The top ten hold roughly 13% of the sample, which has around 76,000 clones, approximately 88% seen once. The V call is TRBV5-1, the J call TRBJ2-1; a possible D gene is TRBD2 (6 bases). Sequenced here: CD4+ or CD8+ T cells sorted from blood, sampled in a trial of the OX40 agonist ivuxolimab. The receptor's source is an adult with an advanced solid tumor such as melanoma, head and neck, liver or kidney cancer. The CDR3: CASGMEGNSYNEQFF. In DNA form, the CDR3 reads TGCGCCAGCGGAATGGAGGGCAACTCCTACAATGAGCAGTTCTTC. Supplemented by reference TRBV5-1 and TRBJ2-1, the full variable domain reads KAGVTQTPRYLIKTRGQQVTLSCSPISGHRSVSWYQQTPGQGLQFLFEYFSETQRNKGNFPGRFSGRQFSNSRSEMNVSTLELGDSALYLCASGMEGNSYNEQFFGPGTRLTVL.